Shown below are 28 T cell receptor beta chains from a single sample sequenced in a study of response to subunit inactivated influenza vaccine. TCRdb redid the calling of the RT-PCR reads with MiXCR, one entry per CDR3 protein. The sample consists of 500,000 to 550,000 distinct CDR3 sequences, approximately 7.2% of them appearing once. The material was PBMCs from blood, obtained less than 25 months after vaccination. Every receptor here comes from a man between 50 and 70 years old who received an inactivated influenza vaccine.

CDR3 region: CASSYRDVGANPYEQYF. The CDR3 DNA follows: TGTGCCAGCAGTTACAGGGACGTGGGCGCGAATCCCTACGAGCAGTACTTC. The chain employs TRBV6-2 or TRBV6-3 and TRBJ2-7; D may be TRBD1 or TRBD2 (5 bases each). Germline CDR1 reads MNHEY; CDR2 reads SVGEGT. Trimming removed 2 bases from V and 2 bases from J, with 19 bases in between. The CDR3 covers 17 residues.

The V gene is TRBV5-4, the J gene TRBJ2-1; D may be TRBD1 (6 bases). The CDR3 consists of 15 residues. Germline V gives CDR1 SGHNT, CDR2 YYREEE (reference sequence). The V end lost 3 bases, the J end lost 5 bases, and 15 bases lay between the germline ends. The CDR3 DNA follows: TGTGCCAGCAGCTCTATCCTCAGACAGGACAATGAGCAGTTCTTC. Protein: CASSSILRQDNEQFF.

The table lists this clonotype with a few counts. V usage is TRBV11-2 and J usage is TRBJ2-3, with D maybe TRBD1 (5 bases). The V gene lost 2 bases and the J gene lost 2 bases, with 14 bases spanning the gap. This CDR3 spans 16 amino acids. CDR1 and CDR2 from the germline V gene are SGHAT and FQNNGV. In DNA form, the CDR3 reads TGTGCCAGCAGCTTAAAGCAGGGTCTCCTCACAGATACGCAGTATTTT. Translated: CASSLKQGLLTDTQYF.

This chain links TRBV5-1 with TRBJ2-7; D is possibly TRBD1 (6 bases). Trimming removed 3 bases from V and 0 bases from J, with 13 bases in between. This CDR3 has 15 amino acids. Germline loops: CDR1 SGHRS, CDR2 YFSETQ. The CDR3 here is CASSSTGESSYEQYF. As DNA, the CDR3 is TGCGCCAGCAGCTCGACAGGAGAGAGCTCCTACGAGCAGTACTTC.

The sample holds a few counts of this clonotype. The chain has TRBV6-2 or TRBV6-3 and TRBJ2-7, with D hard to call. The CDR3 length is 12 residues. CDR1 MNHEY and CDR2 SVGEGT come from the germline V gene. Trimming shortened V by 6 bases and J by 3 bases, and 9 bases separated the two germline ends. In nucleotides, the CDR3 is TGTGCCAGCAGCTGGACGGTCTACGAGCAGTACTTC. Amino acid sequence: CASSWTVYEQYF.

The rearrangement links TRBV4-1 to TRBJ1-1, with 7 bases identical to TRBD1. V lost 0 bases, J lost 3 bases, and 7 bases stayed unmatched. CDR3 length equals 16 residues. The germline V gene encodes CDR1 MGHRA and CDR2 YSYEKL. The CDR3 sequence is CASSQDKRGRDTEAFF. Here the CDR3 DNA reads TGCGCCAGCAGCCAAGATAAAAGGGGGCGAGACACTGAAGCTTTCTTT.

Only a few counts were recorded for this clonotype. The chain combines TRBV6-2 or TRBV6-3 with TRBJ2-3, with D uncertain. V lost 5 bases, J lost 4 bases, and 7 bases lay in between. The CDR3 contains 12 residues. From germline, CDR1 is MNHEY and CDR2 SVGEGT. CDR3 region: CASSDNADTQYF. The CDR3 DNA is TGTGCCAGCAGTGACAACGCAGATACGCAGTATTTT.

This clonotype has a handful of counts. In DNA form, the CDR3 reads TGTGCCAGCAGCGGGTCAGGGGCTAGCAATCAGCCCCAGCATTTT. This gives the protein CASSGSGASNQPQHF. The rearrangement joins TRBV9 to TRBJ1-5; possibly TRBD1 for D (6 bases). The CDR3 length is 15 residues. V was cut by 3 bases and J by 0 bases, with 10 bases left in between. The germline V gene has CDR1 SGDLS and CDR2 YYNGEE.

The sample holds a few counts of this clonotype. The chain links TRBV7-9 to TRBJ2-1; 10 bases map to TRBD1. Germline V gives CDR1 SEHNR, CDR2 FQNEAQ (reference sequence). The CDR3 sequence is 14 residues long. The J segment lost 6 bases and the V segment lost 5 bases, leaving 4 bases of the junction unmatched. The CDR3 DNA reads as TGTGCCAGCAGCACCGGGACAGGGGTCAATGAGCAGTTCTTC. Translated: CASSTGTGVNEQFF.

This clonotype was observed a few times. The chain links TRBV15 to TRBJ1-1, with 9 bases aligning to TRBD1. CDR3 length equals 14 residues. Germline V gene sequence: CDR1 LNHNV, CDR2 YYDKDF (reference sequence). V was pared by 5 bases and J by 1 base, with 2 bases of the junction left unmatched. The CDR3 loop reads CATSLGQGNTEAFF. The CDR3 DNA reads as TGTGCCACCAGCCTGGGACAGGGGAACACTGAAGCTTTCTTT. Complete variable domain (other parts from reference TRBV15 and TRBJ1-1): DAMVIQNPRYQVTQFGKPVTLSCSQTLNHNVMYWYQQKSSQAPKLLFHYYDKDFNNEADTPDNFQSRRPNTSFCFLDIRSPGLGDTAMYLCATSLGQGNTEAFFGQGTRLTVV.

There are a few counts of this clonotype. This chain joins TRBV4-3 and TRBJ2-1, with 9 bases that match TRBD2. CDR3 length equals 18 residues. Germline CDR1 LGHNA, CDR2 YSLEER. V was pared by 1 base and J by 4 bases, with 11 bases of the junction left unmatched. Here the CDR3 DNA reads TGCGCCAGCAGCCAAGCGGGGGTCTTGGCGGGAGGGTACAATGAGCAGTTCTTC. The encoded protein is CASSQAGVLAGGYNEQFF.

The chain has TRBV20-1 and TRBJ2-7; 7 positions agree with TRBD1. V lost 6 bases and J lost 2; bases outside the gene matches: 22. The length of the CDR3 is 18 residues. Germline assignment: CDR1 DFQATT and CDR2 SNEGSKA (reference sequence). The CDR3 is CSAPRWDRRTRTTYEQYF. The CDR3 coding sequence is TGCAGTGCCCCAAGGTGGGACAGACGAACTCGAACCACCTACGAGCAGTACTTC.

The CDR3 coding sequence is TGTGCCAGCAGCTGGACCGACGAGAACACTGAAGCTTTCTTT. It yields the protein CASSWTDENTEAFF. The V gene is TRBV7-2, the J gene TRBJ1-1; D is ambiguous. CDR1 and CDR2 (germline): SGHTA, FQGNSA. Trimming took off 4 bases at V and 1 base at J, with 10 bases between the two ends. The CDR3 length is 14 residues.

V gene TRBV5-1 combines with J gene TRBJ2-1; TRBD1 agrees at 9 bases. The CDR3 runs 18 residues. With 3 bases clipped from V and 7 bases from J, the junction kept 17 bases outside the gene matches. Germline V gene lookup returns CDR1 SGHRS and CDR2 YFSETQ. The CDR3 sequence is CASSSQAPGQGLGNEQFF. For the CDR3, the DNA is TGCGCCAGCAGCTCCCAGGCCCCGGGACAGGGTTTGGGAAATGAGCAGTTCTTC.

This clonotype was seen more than once but under ten times. The gene calls are TRBV6-1 and TRBJ1-2; D is possibly TRBD1 (6 bases). The CDR3 consists of 13 residues. The V end lost 4 bases, the J end lost 7 bases, and 13 bases lay between the germline ends. Germline V gene sequence: CDR1 MNHNS, CDR2 SASEGT. Here the CDR3 reads CASSATGRSGYTF. As DNA, the CDR3 is TGTGCCAGCAGTGCCACAGGGAGAAGTGGCTACACCTTC.

V gene TRBV7-2 combines with J gene TRBJ1-1, with 9 bases identical to TRBD1. V shed 5 bases and J 4 bases; nucleotides not matched to a gene: 8. This CDR3 is built from 15 residues. Per the germline V gene, CDR1 is SGHTA and CDR2 is FQGNSA. CDR3 amino acids: CASSLTGGKITEAFF. In DNA form, the CDR3 reads TGTGCCAGCAGCCTCACAGGGGGCAAGATCACTGAAGCTTTCTTT.

This clonotype was detected a few times. CDR3 residues: CSVGLSNQPQHF. The CDR3 DNA follows: TGCAGTGTAGGACTGAGCAATCAGCCCCAGCATTTT. This rearrangement joins TRBV20-1 to TRBJ1-5; D gene unclear. Germline V lookup: CDR1 DFQATT, CDR2 SNEGSKA (reference sequence). The CDR3 consists of 12 residues. The V end lost 7 bases, the J end lost 1 base, and 8 bases lay between the germline ends.

This clonotype was picked up many times. The rearrangement uses TRBV4-3 and TRBJ2-2, with 11 nucleotides matching TRBD2. Germline trimming cut 4 bases from V and 5 bases from J; bases unmatched to any gene: 15. CDR3 length: 19 residues. Looked up from germline, CDR1 is LGHNA and CDR2 is YSLEER. CDR3 DNA: TGCGCCAGCAGCCCCACTCTACTAGCGGGGGCCCCGAGGACCGGGGAGCTGTTTTTT. Its translation is CASSPTLLAGAPRTGELFF.

The V and J genes are TRBV6-2 or TRBV6-3 and TRBJ2-7, with D possibly TRBD1 on 5 matching bases. The germline V gene has CDR1 MNHEY and CDR2 SVGEGT. The CDR3 consists of 11 residues. The ends were cut back, 10 bases at V and 2 bases at J, with 9 bases in the middle. Here the CDR3 DNA reads TGTGCCACGGTACAGGCCTACGAGCAGTACTTC. This gives the protein CATVQAYEQYF.

There are many counts of this clonotype. The chain couples TRBV18 to TRBJ2-1, with TRBD2 matching over 11 bases. The CDR3 covers 21 residues. Trimming removed 7 bases from V and 5 bases from J; junction bases left unmatched: 25. The germline CDR1 and CDR2 sequences are KGHSH and LQKENI. The CDR3 DNA is TGTGCCAGCTTGGGACAGCAAACGGGACTAGCGGCCCCCGCTACGAACAATGAGCAGTTCTTC. Protein: CASLGQQTGLAAPATNNEQFF.

This clonotype was observed a few times. This sequence joins TRBV28 and TRBJ2-1; tentatively, D is TRBD2 (7 bases). V lost 2 bases to trimming and J lost 5 bases, with 13 bases between them. The CDR3 is made up of 15 amino acids. The germline V gene encodes CDR1 MDHEN and CDR2 SYDVKM. The CDR3 nucleotides read TGTGCCAGCAGTTTACGAGGGGGGGCCGACAATGAGCAGTTCTTC. Translating gives CASSLRGGADNEQFF.

This clonotype was counted ten times or more. The gene calls are TRBV7-6 and TRBJ2-3, with D uncertain. Trimming left V 4 bases short and J 1 base short, with 6 bases between. The CDR3 length is 13 residues. Germline V gene data show CDR1 as SGHVS and CDR2 as FNYEAQ. DNA for the CDR3: TGTGCCAGCAGCTCGTTTCGCACAGATACGCAGTATTTT. Translated: CASSSFRTDTQYF.

V and J are TRBV27 and TRBJ2-1; unclear D gene. The V gene's germline CDR1 is MNHEY and CDR2 SMNVEV (reference sequence). The CDR3 extends over 12 amino acids. The V gene lost 5 bases and the J gene lost 9 bases, with 11 bases spanning the gap. The CDR3 DNA is TGTGCCAGCAGTACCCCAAATAGTGAGCAGTTCTTC. Translating gives CASSTPNSEQFF.

This clonotype has ten or more counts. The J gene is TRBJ1-1, the V gene TRBV6-1, with unresolved D. Germline assignment: CDR1 MNHNS and CDR2 SASEGT. This CDR3 contains 13 residues. The V and J ends lost 7 bases and 1 base respectively, with 10 bases between them. The CDR3 loop reads CASTRLGNTEAFF. DNA for the CDR3: TGTGCCAGCACCCGCTTGGGGAACACTGAAGCTTTCTTT.

This clonotype was detected a few times. The rearrangement uses TRBV20-1 and TRBJ2-1; 12 bases align to TRBD2. With V trimmed by 6 bases and J by 4 bases, 4 bases remained unmatched. The CDR3 runs 14 residues. Looked up from germline, CDR1 is DFQATT and CDR2 is SNEGSKA (reference sequence). The CDR3 DNA follows: TGCAGTGCGGAACTAGCGGGGGGATACAATGAGCAGTTCTTC. Translation gives CSAELAGGYNEQFF.

Many counts were recorded for this clonotype. V and J are TRBV5-5 and TRBJ2-3; no firm D call. The V gene lost 4 bases and the J gene lost 6 bases, with 15 bases spanning the gap. The CDR3 spans 14 residues. CDR1 and CDR2 from the germline V gene are SGHKS and YYEKEE (reference sequence). The CDR3 sequence is CASSLMPSRDTQYF. For the CDR3, the DNA is TGTGCCAGCAGCCTGATGCCATCCAGGGATACGCAGTATTTT.

This clonotype was seen repeatedly, ten times or more. The gene calls are TRBV6-5 and TRBJ2-3; D might be TRBD1 (6 bases). The CDR3 is 16 residues long. Per germline, CDR1 MNHEY and CDR2 SVGAGI. With 2 bases removed from V and 4 bases from J, the gap between germline ends came to 16 bases. CDR3 sequence (DNA): TGTGCCAGCAGTTACGAAACAGGGCCTGACGCAGATACGCAGTATTTT. This codes for CASSYETGPDADTQYF.

This clonotype was observed a handful of times. The V call is TRBV7-2, the J call TRBJ2-1; D perhaps matches TRBD2 (5 bases). This CDR3 has 15 residues. Germline CDR1 and CDR2: SGHTA and FQGNSA. Trimming removed 3 bases from V and 5 bases from J, with 14 bases in between. The CDR3 DNA reads TGTGCCAGCAGCTTGGACGGGGTCGGGCACAATGAGCAGTTCTTC. Residues: CASSLDGVGHNEQFF.